This TCR beta chain appears in the sequencing data of a study of blood T cells in healthy people across ages (dated by TCRdb to 2013 to 2016). With regard to the full study: In model experiments, template switching captured roughly one uniquely barcoded TCR beta cDNA molecule for every two T cells. To avoid experimental bias, donors of different ages were distributed randomly across sequencing lanes. Using the same blood draw, the study looked at two additional independent replicas of 1 million unique cDNA reads for two donors, one aged 18 to 30 and the other aged 80 or older. Using deep sequencing normalized with unique cDNA molecular identifiers, the study measured how TCR beta repertoire diversity changes with age. Donors were grouped into four age groups: young (average 16 years), middle-aged (39), aged (around 60) and long-lived (around 80). The research as a whole found: As age increased, observed TCR beta diversity per million T cells dropped in a roughly linear way, and a significant reduction was already evident by age around 41. Donor CMV infection status was unknown, potentially confounding age-related changes in expanded clonotypes. Since profiling was done on bulk unsorted PBMCs, naive and antigen-experienced compartments could not be conclusively compared. Compared with the aged group, the long-lived group had more naive CD4+ T cells, fewer expanded clones and increased TCR diversity, a pattern suggesting age selection. Estimates of total diversity based on one million sequenced T cells were regarded as lower bounds and as underestimates. A strong correlation was found between observed TCR beta diversity and the percentage of naive T cells measured by flow cytometry.

For this clonotype: Its specific antigen is unknown. The sample holds no much larger clone one base away, and base qualities are not on file.

The library was made by 5' RACE. Sequencing took place on an Illumina HiSeq 2500. A second roughly 7 to 12 cycle PCR used a sample-barcoded 5' primer and a J-beta primer mix. A template-switch 5' adaptor carrying 12 random nucleotides introduced a unique molecular identifier onto each TCR beta cDNA molecule. Each sample yielded at least 3 million CDR3-containing paired-end reads. The Mint cDNA synthesis kit, primed by a TRBC-specific oligonucleotide, was used to synthesize first-strand cDNA from all RNA. Following uracil-DNA glycosylase treatment, a first 18-cycle PCR with universal primers M1SS and BC2_uni_R was performed on all cDNA. Processing in the source paper ran as follows. For normalization, 1 million high-quality reads, each with a distinct molecular identifier, were randomly selected from each sample. Instead of being binned into consensus sequences, reads with shared molecular identifiers were discarded. MiTCR, set to a Q25 quality threshold and the strictest error-elimination algorithm, was used for CDR3 identification, clonotype clustering and error correction. A nonparametric unseen species model with Euler transformation was used to estimate a lower bound on total TCR beta diversity. The public reads were run again by TCRdb, first through fastp at Q25 and then through MiXCR, and only productive beta chains were kept. CDR3 protein duplicates are merged, each entry listing the most common genes and DNA. The V and J calls shown here were made by TCRdb, not taken from the authors' results. For this sample the table gives approximately 600,000 distinct CDR3 sequences, of which around three fifths were detected only once. The ten largest clones capture approximately 37% of the sample.

Systemically healthy Caucasian individuals from Russia, 35 to 40 in total and aged about 6 to 95 years, were included as donors. Each donor gave around 9.9 milliliters of peripheral blood, collected into EDTA-treated Vacutainer tubes. Ficoll-Paque density-gradient centrifugation was used to isolate PBMCs, with at least 6 million obtained per sample. Total RNA, at least 6 micrograms per sample, was extracted from PBMCs with Trizol reagent. For every donor, an aliquot of PBMCs went through flow cytometry to measure the percentages of naive CD45RAhigh/CD27high T cells. Sequenced: blood. The sequence came from a man aged 55 to 70 in good health.

The base sequence is TGTGCCATCAGCCAACCCGGGACAGGGGTGAGCAATCAGCCCCAGCATTTT. Its amino acids are CAISQPGTGVSNQPQHF. The chain uses TRBV10-3 and TRBJ1-5; a stretch of 10 junction bases matches TRBD1. Reading the germline V gene gives CDR1 ENHRY and CDR2 SYGVKD. V loses 6 bases at its end and J loses 1 base; junction bases beyond the gene matches: 9. The CDR3 holds 17 amino acids from the cysteine to the phenylalanine. Left in the record is the CDR3 DNA by itself, 51 bases read in frame from the first base.